The TCR beta chain described here comes from a study of PD-L1 blockade in urothelial cancer (dated by TCRdb to between 2016 and 2019). At the level of the whole study: Therapy was started at some point between 2014 and 2016 for all patients, and atezolizumab 1,200 mg was administered intravenously every 3 weeks. About 85% of the roughly 29 patients were identified as males with urothelial cancer of bladder origin, and a prior smoking history was reported by 18 of 29 patients. An ECOG performance status of 0 or 1 was recorded for the patients, and 0 to 3 prior chemotherapy regimens had been received by the patients. Blood samples were analyzed at 3 weeks after treatment start (second dose) and at 6 weeks after treatment start. Blood samples gave median yields of around 140,000 T cells and 82,636 unique TCRs, along with a median clonality of around 0.075. The study, an exploratory multi-omic analysis, examined somatic, immune and clinical correlates of response to PD-L1 blockade with atezolizumab in urothelial cancer. Pretreatment tumor samples and matched peripheral blood, collected serially before and after atezolizumab treatment, underwent TCR sequencing. Durable clinical benefit meant progression-free survival longer than 6 months, and TCR features were also tested against progression-free and overall survival. In the same patients who had TCR sequencing, pretreatment tumors also underwent whole exome sequencing and RNA sequencing. Nine patients reached durable clinical benefit, while 20 or so patients did not. Some 30 patients had pretreatment blood TCR-seq, about 24 had at least one posttreatment blood collection, and about 24 had tumor TCR-seq.

Taken with the paper, the label for time point translates to: peripheral blood 6 weeks after treatment start. A total of 25 to 30 patients with locally advanced or metastatic urothelial carcinoma, treated at Memorial Sloan Kettering on a trial protocol, made up the cohort. Peripheral blood mononuclear cells were collected pretreatment and during treatment, with between 1 and 8 total time points obtained per patient. The Qiagen DNeasy Blood extraction kit was used to purify genomic DNA from total PBMCs and from tumor samples. PBMCs were collected pretreatment and during treatment, and were isolated and stored as previously described. Each PCR received spiked-in synthetic TCR analog templates so that absolute template abundance could be estimated from read counts. TCRbeta CDR3 regions were amplified from genomic DNA with bias-controlled V and J gene primers using the immunoSEQ assay. Rearranged TCRbeta segments were sequenced at approximately 20X coverage. Turning to the authors' computational methods: Clustering was used to correct sequencing errors, and CDR3s were annotated against IMGT so that V, D and J genes could be assigned. Out-of-frame and stop-codon sequences were excluded, and only productive TCRbeta rearrangements were used in downstream analyses. Clonality was computed as one minus Shannon entropy normalized by the log of the number of unique productive sequences. Clones differing between time points or between blood and tumor were identified using Fisher's exact test with Benjamini-Hochberg correction, with an adjusted p below 0.01 applied as the threshold. Held by TCRdb, this immuneACCESS table contains in-frame sequences only and omits some clones. Under half of the omission traces to an unresolved V gene where checked; the cause of the rest is unknown. Clone size and the V and J calls come from that table; the DNA yielded D and trimming. The sample table holds about 29,000 clones, of which about 85% were seen once. Clones ranked in the top ten supply 3% of the sample.

The paper's findings and limits, for the study overall: Improved progression-free and overall survival was associated with having pretreatment peripheral blood TCR clonality below the median. Because of the small sample size (n ≈ 30) and the many exploratory analyses performed, the results are intended to be regarded as hypothesis-generating. Among patients with durable benefit, tumor-associated TCR clones showed greater expansion in peripheral blood 3 weeks after treatment started (n ≈ 20, p = 0.022).

The CDR3 runs 16 residues from the cysteine to the phenylalanine. The read is trimmed to its CDR3 DNA, 48 bases read in frame from base 1. For CDR1 and CDR2, the germline V gene lists SGHTA and FQGNSA. Relative to germline, V is 1 base shorter and J is 5 bases shorter, with 17 bases between their ends. About this clone: Its target antigen remains unknown. There are no base qualities to consult, and no much larger clone falls within one base.

The sequence is built from TRBV7-2 and TRBJ1-1; the D gene is perhaps TRBD1, on 6 matching bases. The source is a man between 65 and 85 years old with urothelial cancer. This material consisted of PBMCs, taken around atezolizumab (anti-PD-L1) treatment. CDR3 protein: CASSLGGRGWRTEAFF. The nucleotide sequence reads TGTGCCAGCAGCTTAGGGGGTAGGGGGTGGAGAACTGAAGCTTTCTTT.